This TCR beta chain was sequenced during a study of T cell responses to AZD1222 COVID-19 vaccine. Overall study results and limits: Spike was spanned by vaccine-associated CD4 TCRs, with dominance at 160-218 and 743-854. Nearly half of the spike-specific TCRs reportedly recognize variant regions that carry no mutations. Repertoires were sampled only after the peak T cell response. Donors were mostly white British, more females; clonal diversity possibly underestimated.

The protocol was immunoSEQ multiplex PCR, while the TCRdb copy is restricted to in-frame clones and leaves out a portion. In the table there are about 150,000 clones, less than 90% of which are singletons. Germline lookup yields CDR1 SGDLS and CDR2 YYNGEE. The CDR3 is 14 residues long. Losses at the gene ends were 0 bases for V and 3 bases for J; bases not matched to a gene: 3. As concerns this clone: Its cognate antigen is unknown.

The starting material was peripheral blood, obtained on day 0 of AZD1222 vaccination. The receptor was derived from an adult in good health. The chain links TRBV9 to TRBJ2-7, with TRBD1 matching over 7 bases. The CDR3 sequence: CASSVAGQSYEQYF. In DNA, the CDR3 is TGTGCCAGCAGCGTAGCGGGACAGAGCTACGAGCAGTACTTC. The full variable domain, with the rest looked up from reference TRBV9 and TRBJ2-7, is DSGVTQTPKHLITATGQRVTLRCSPRSGDLSVYWYQQSLDQGLQFLIQYYNGEERAKGNILERFSAQQFPDLHSELNLSSLELGDSALYFCASSVAGQSYEQYFGPGTRLTVT.